This T cell receptor (beta chain) was captured by sequencing in a study of blood T cells in healthy people across ages. General study findings and limits: Diversity estimated from one million T cells was considered an underestimate. Unsorted PBMCs ruled out conclusive naive versus antigen-experienced comparison. Naive CD4+ cell counts and diversity both ran higher in long-lived than in aged donors.

To note about this clonotype: Its antigen is not known.

Every donor provided roughly 10 milliliters of peripheral blood. Trimming left V 6 bases short and J 9 bases short, with 20 bases between. This CDR3 is 14 amino acids long. Alongside a J-beta primer mix, a sample-barcoded 5' primer served in a second PCR lasting about 7 to 12 cycles. TCRdb processed the 5' RACE reads anew with MiXCR; each CDR3 protein has one entry. The top ten hold under 15% of the sample, which has around 850,000 distinct CDR3 sequences, approximately 35% seen once. The sequencing sample was made of blood. The receptor comes from a young man in good health. The gene calls are TRBV12-3 or TRBV12-4 and TRBJ1-2; TRBD1 might be the D (5 bases). CDR3 protein: CASSLETVRSRYTF. The CDR3 DNA follows: TGTGCCAGCAGCCTAGAGACAGTCCGGAGTCGCTACACCTTC.